The 15 T cell receptor beta chains listed next were all sequenced from one sample in a study of CD8+CD57+ T cells in acquired aplastic anemia (dated by TCRdb to 2016 to 2019). Expansion of CD8+CD57+ cells had been shown by flow cytometry in the patients chosen for sequencing. TCRdb records Illumina HiSeq 2000 as the sequencer. Profiling of TCR beta VDJ combinations and CDR3 sequences used genomic DNA as the template. The raw public data were reprocessed by TCRdb itself: fastp quality trimming at Q25, MiXCR clonotype calling, in-frame beta chains only. Every CDR3 protein is listed once, alongside the most common genes and DNA of its rows. A total of hundreds of thousands of distinct CDR3 sequences appear in this sample, approximately 82% of them only once. 42% of the sample comes from the top ten. The sample was sorted CD4+, CD8+, or CD8+CD57+ T cells (not recorded which) from PBMCs. The source is a human donor with aplastic anemia.

This chain links TRBV9 with TRBJ1-2; D unresolved. The CDR3 is made up of 15 amino acids. V gave up 3 bases and J gave up 12 bases, with 24 bases separating them. Germline V lookup: CDR1 SGDLS, CDR2 YYNGEE. The CDR3 sequence is CASSGYQESNNGHTF. Written as DNA, the CDR3 is TGTGCCAGCAGCGGATATCAAGAGTCCAACAATGGGCACACCTTC.

Comment on this clonotype: A read error may produce the germline difference seen at one junction end. V gene TRBV7-3 combines with J gene TRBJ2-3, with D perhaps TRBD2 (6 bases). The CDR3 extends over 14 amino acids. Germline assignment: CDR1 SGHTA and CDR2 FQGTGA. The CDR3 reads CASSSTGTWGAKHF. In nucleotides, the CDR3 is TGTGCCAGCAGTTCTACGGGGACTTGGGGAGCGAAGCATTTT.

Remarks on this clonotype: The CDR3 does not end in the conserved phenylalanine or tryptophan, so this is likely a read error. It is unclear where the CDR3 begins or ends on the DNA, so no DNA is shown, and the CDR3 is as TCRdb lists it. The chain couples TRBV11-3 to TRBJ2-1; the D call of TRBD2 is as the table states it, not checked on the DNA. CDR1 SGHNT and CDR2 YENEEA come from the germline V gene. Inclusive of both ends, the CDR3 amounts to 8 amino acids. The CDR3 protein is CASSLERA.

This clonotype has just a few counts. This chain connects TRBV7-3 to TRBJ2-5, with 10 bases that match TRBD2. Germline CDR1 and CDR2: SGHTA and FQGTGA. Trimming cost V 6 bases and J 5 bases; bases outside gene matches: 9. This CDR3 contains 15 residues. Here the CDR3 reads CASSTSGTWGETQYF. CDR3 coding DNA: TGTGCCAGCAGTACTAGCGGGACTTGGGGTGAGACCCAGTACTTC.

In regard to this clonotype: One junction end does not reproduce the germline sequence, and a read error may be involved. The CDR3, as DNA: TGTGCCAGCAGCGGATCAGCGGGTCCCGCTGGGGAGCTGTTCTTT. Its protein is CASSGSAGPAGELFF. The chain has TRBV7-8 and TRBJ2-2; the D gene is possibly TRBD2 (6 bases). The CDR3 covers 15 residues. The germline gives CDR1 SGHVS, CDR2 FQNEAQ.

To note about this clonotype: At one end, the junction sequence differs from germline, possibly due to a read error. The chain combines TRBV7-8 with TRBJ2-3; D uncertain. The germline V gene encodes CDR1 SGHVS and CDR2 FQNEAQ. This CDR3 region has 14 residues. CDR3 residues: CASSSTGYNEQFFF. CDR3 coding DNA: TGTGCCAGCAGTTCCACTGGCTACAACGAGCAGTTCTTCTTT.

This clonotype showed up just a few times. A much more abundant neighbour one base away suggests this may be a read error. The chain is built from TRBV11-3 and TRBJ2-7; 7 nucleotides agree with TRBD1. This CDR3 is built from 18 residues. The germline V gene encodes CDR1 SGHNT and CDR2 YENEEA. Trimming removed 0 bases from V and 4 bases from J; junction bases left unmatched: 15. The CDR3 sequence: CASSLDLTGNAEAYEQYV. The CDR3 nucleotides read TGTGCCAGCAGCTTAGATCTGACAGGGAACGCTGAAGCTTACGAGCAGTACGTC.

The chain joins TRBV5-6 to TRBJ2-1, with 8 bases lining up with TRBD2. CDR1 and CDR2 from the germline V gene are SGHDT and YYEEEE. Germline trimming cut 4 bases from V and 8 bases from J; bases unmatched to any gene: 14. CDR3 size: 16 residues. CDR3 region: CASSPVNGGGSDEQFF. The DNA of the CDR3 is TGTGCCAGCAGCCCCGTTAACGGCGGGGGGAGCGATGAGCAGTTCTTC.

This clonotype showed up just a few times. The chain carries TRBV7-3 and TRBJ1-2; D may be TRBD1 (5 bases). V lost 2 bases and J 11 bases, leaving 24 bases between the germline ends. This CDR3 has 16 residues. Looked up from germline, CDR1 is SGHTA and CDR2 is FQGTGA. CDR3 protein: CASSLARDPDTQYYTF. The DNA for the CDR3 is TGTGCCAGCAGCTTAGCGAGGGACCCCGATACGCAGTATTACACCTTC.

The chain recombines TRBV15 with TRBJ2-3; TRBD2 might be the D (5 bases). The J call may be incorrect, as the DNA end agrees better with TRBJ2-5. The CDR3 is 14 residues long. Germline lookup yields CDR1 LNHNV and CDR2 YYDKDF (reference sequence). The CDR3 DNA follows: TGTGCCACCAGCATGGGCGGAGGTCCAGATACCCAGTACTTC. This codes for CATSMGGGPDTQYF.

This chain connects TRBV12-3 or TRBV12-4 to TRBJ2-3; 10 bases map to TRBD1. The CDR3 is made up of 14 amino acids. V shed 6 bases, J shed 6 bases, and the junction held 6 bases outside the gene matches. CDR3 bases: TGTGCCAGCAGAGGGACAGGGGACAGGGATACGCAGTATTTT. This codes for CASRGTGDRDTQYF.

The rearrangement joins TRBV9 to TRBJ2-7, with 11 bases fitting TRBD2. Germline CDR1 SGDLS, CDR2 YYNGEE. CDR3 length: 18 residues. Unmatched junction bases numbered 12, after V lost 2 bases and J lost 2 bases. The CDR3 region is CASSVPSGGPSSAYEQYV. In DNA form, the CDR3 reads TGTGCCAGCAGCGTCCCTAGCGGGGGGCCCTCTAGTGCCTACGAGCAGTACGTC.

The gene calls are TRBV5-6 and TRBJ1-2, with D possibly matching TRBD1 (6 bases). V was cut by 7 bases and J by 3 bases, with 22 bases left in between. This CDR3 is built from 16 residues. The germline V gene encodes CDR1 SGHDT and CDR2 YYEEEE. CDR3 DNA: TGTGCCAGCGGACTAGCGGGGGGGGGCTTGGACTATGGCTACACCTTC. Translating gives CASGLAGGGLDYGYTF.

The genes are TRBV7-2 and TRBJ1-2; D perhaps matches TRBD1 (6 bases). Germline lookup yields CDR1 SGHTA and CDR2 FQGNSA. The CDR3 length is 15 residues. The germline V and J ends were trimmed by 5 bases and 7 bases, with 20 bases remaining between them. As DNA, the CDR3 is TGTGCCAGCAGCATAGGCCTTGGGGGGGCGCGTGGCTACACCTTC. Its translation: CASSIGLGGARGYTF. The full variable domain, its missing parts supplied by reference TRBV7-2 and TRBJ1-2, is GAGVSQSPSNKVTEKGKDVELRCDPISGHTALYWYRQSLGQGLEFLIYFQGNSAPDKSGLPSDRFSAERTGGSVSTLTIQRTQQEDSAVYLCASSIGLGGARGYTFGSGTRLTVV.

Remarks on this clonotype: A junction end diverges from the germline sequence, so it may reflect a read error. The rearrangement links TRBV11-1 to TRBJ2-5, with D unclear. Germline CDR1 and CDR2: SGHAT and FQDESV (reference sequence). The CDR3 is 14 amino acids. In DNA form, the CDR3 reads TGTGCCACCAGCAGAGACATCGAAGAAGAGACCCAGTACTTC. This codes for CATSRDIEEETQYF.